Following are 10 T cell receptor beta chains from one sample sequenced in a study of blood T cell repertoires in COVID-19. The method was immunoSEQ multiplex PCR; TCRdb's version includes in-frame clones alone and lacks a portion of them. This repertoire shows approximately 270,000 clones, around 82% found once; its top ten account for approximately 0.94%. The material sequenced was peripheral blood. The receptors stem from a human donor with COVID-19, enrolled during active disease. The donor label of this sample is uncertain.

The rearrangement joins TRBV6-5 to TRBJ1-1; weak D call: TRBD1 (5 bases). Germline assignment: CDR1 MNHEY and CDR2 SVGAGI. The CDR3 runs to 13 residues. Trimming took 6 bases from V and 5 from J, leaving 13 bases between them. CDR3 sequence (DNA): TGTGCCAGCAGCCTACACGGGGGAACTGAAGCTTTCTTT. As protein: CASSLHGGTEAFF.

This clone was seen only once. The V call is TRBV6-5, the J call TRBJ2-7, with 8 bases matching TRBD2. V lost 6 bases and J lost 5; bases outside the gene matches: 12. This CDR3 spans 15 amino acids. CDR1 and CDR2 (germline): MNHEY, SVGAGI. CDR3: CASRRQREPRHEQYF. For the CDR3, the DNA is TGTGCCAGCAGACGCCAGCGGGAGCCGAGGCACGAGCAGTACTTC.

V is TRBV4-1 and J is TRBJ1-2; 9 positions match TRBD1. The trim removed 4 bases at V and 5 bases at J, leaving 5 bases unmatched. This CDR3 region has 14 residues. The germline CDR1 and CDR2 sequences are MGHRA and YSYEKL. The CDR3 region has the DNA TGCGCCAGCAGCCCCCGGGACAGGGCTTATGGCTACACCTTC. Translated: CASSPRDRAYGYTF.

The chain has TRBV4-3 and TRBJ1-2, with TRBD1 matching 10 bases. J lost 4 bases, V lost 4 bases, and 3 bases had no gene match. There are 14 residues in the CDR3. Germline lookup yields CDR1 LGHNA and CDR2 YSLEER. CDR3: CASSRDRGAYGYTF. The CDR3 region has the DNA TGCGCCAGCAGCCGGGACAGGGGAGCCTATGGCTACACCTTC.

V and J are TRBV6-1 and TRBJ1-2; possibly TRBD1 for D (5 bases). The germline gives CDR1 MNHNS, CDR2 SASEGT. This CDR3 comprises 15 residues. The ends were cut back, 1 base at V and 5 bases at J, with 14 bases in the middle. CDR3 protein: CASSEGGQHVYGYTF. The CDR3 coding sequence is TGTGCCAGCAGTGAAGGGGGCCAGCACGTTTATGGCTACACCTTC.

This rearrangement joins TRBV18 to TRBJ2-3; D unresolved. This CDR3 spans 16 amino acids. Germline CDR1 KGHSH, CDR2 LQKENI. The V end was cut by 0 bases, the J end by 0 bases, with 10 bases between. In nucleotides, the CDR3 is TGTGCCAGCTCACCACCGGGCAGATCTAGCACAGATACGCAGTATTTT. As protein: CASSPPGRSSTDTQYF.

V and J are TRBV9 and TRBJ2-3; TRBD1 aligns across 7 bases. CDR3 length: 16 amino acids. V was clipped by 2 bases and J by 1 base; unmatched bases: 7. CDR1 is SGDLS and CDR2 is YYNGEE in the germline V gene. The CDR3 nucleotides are TGTGCCAGCAGCGTGACGGGACAGTCCGGCACAGATACGCAGTATTTT. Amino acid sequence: CASSVTGQSGTDTQYF.

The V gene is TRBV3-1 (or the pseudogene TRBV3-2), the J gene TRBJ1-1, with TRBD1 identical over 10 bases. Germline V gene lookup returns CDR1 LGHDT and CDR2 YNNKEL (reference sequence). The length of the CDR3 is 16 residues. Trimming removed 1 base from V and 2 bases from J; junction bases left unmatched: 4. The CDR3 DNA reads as TGTGCCAGCAGCCAAGCGGACAGGGGGGTTAACACTGAAGCTTTCTTT. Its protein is CASSQADRGVNTEAFF.

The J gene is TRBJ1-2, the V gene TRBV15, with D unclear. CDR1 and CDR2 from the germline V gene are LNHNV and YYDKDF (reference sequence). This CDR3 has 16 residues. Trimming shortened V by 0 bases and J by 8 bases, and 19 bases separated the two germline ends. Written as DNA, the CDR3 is TGTGCCACCAGCAGAGATCCTGGTACGGTGGCAGGCGGCTACACCTTC. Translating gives CATSRDPGTVAGGYTF.

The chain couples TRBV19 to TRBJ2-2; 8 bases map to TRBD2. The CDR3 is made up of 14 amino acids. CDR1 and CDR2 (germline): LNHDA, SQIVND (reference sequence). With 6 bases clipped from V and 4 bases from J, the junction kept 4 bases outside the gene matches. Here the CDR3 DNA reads TGTGCCAGTAGGGCGGGAGGAGGCACCGGGGAGCTGTTTTTT. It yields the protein CASRAGGGTGELFF.